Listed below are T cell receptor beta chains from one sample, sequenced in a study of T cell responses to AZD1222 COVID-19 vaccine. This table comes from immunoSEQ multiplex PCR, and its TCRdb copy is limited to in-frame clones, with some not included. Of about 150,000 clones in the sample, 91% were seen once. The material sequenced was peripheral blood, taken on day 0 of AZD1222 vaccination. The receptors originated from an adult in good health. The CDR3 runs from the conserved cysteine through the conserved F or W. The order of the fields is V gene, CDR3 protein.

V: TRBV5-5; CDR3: CASRGQAAQSFF
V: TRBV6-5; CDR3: CASRLDVRYGYTF
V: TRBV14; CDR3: CASSQDPYTEAFF
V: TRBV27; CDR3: CASSLDLAATDTQYF
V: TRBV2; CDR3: CASRSTGLNEQYF
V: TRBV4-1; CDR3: CASSHPTGDKGNIQYF
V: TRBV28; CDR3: CASSPWGEGTDTQYF
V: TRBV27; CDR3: CASSPGLADTDTQYF
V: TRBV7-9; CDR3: CASSLRAGASTDTQYF
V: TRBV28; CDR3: CASSGPIEGTGELFF
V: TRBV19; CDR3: CASRRERGDTGELFF
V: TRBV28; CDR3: CASVTGNRDEKLFF
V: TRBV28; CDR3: CASRDIIRSNYGYTF
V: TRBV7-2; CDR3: CASSFRTLASQSSYNEQFF
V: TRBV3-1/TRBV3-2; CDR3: CASSQVIYEQYF
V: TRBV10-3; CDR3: CAITRTGTRDTEAFF
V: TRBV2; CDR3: CASSLKYEQYF
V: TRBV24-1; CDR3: CATSGSTSLTDWQIREQYF
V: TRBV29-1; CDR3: CSVQQGGGETQYF
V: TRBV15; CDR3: CATSRDRVGSSGTDTQYF
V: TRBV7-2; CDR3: CASSFPQAGAYQETQYF
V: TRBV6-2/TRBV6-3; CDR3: CASSYIGTGTYGYTF
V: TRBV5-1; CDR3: CASSLALTLQETQYF
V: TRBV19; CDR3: CASSIVPYAPPYSNQPQHF
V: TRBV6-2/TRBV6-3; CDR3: CASSRHSRDFYGYTF
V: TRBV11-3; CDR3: CASSLAGVYEQYF
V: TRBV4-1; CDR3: CASSQTGTSGYNEQFF
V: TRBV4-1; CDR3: CASSQVEIGGDEQFF
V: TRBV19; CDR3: CASSRGTGQGGNQPQHF
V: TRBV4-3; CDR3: CASSQEGVNTIYF
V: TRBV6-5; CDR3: CASSPQPNYGYTF
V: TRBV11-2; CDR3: CASSLIDSNTEAFF
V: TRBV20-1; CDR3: CSASPLLPNYEQYF
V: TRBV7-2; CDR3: CASSLGGTPGVNEQFF
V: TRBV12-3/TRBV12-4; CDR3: CASRLTERNEQFF
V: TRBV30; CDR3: CAWSQPGQGFYEQYF
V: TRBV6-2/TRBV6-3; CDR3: CASSPRTAGGSYEQYF
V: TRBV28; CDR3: CASSLWGTGPYEQYF
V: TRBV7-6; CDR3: CASSANPQVSTYNEQFF
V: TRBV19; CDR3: CASSIAWGGWGTDTQYF
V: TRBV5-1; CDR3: CASSLTLRQGGETQYF
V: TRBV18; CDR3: CASSRTLEYNEQFF
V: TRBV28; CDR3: CASSFPTSGTYEQYF
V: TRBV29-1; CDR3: CSVEDSGGGGYGYTF
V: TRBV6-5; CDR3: CASSRQGMNTEAFF
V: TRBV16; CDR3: CASSQRQATNEKLFF
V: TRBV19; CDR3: CASSSTTPTGGEQYF
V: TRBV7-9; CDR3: CASSFLTLANTEAFF
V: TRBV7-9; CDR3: CASSFRGANSPLHF
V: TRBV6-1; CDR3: CASSEASDYGYTF
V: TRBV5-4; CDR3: CASSLGAGGRTGELFF
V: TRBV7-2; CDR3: CASSPSTSGHSYEQYF
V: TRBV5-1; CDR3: CASSKTSGTNTGELFF
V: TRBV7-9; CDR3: CASSLVITDTQYF
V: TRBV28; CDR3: CASNRASGYNEQFF
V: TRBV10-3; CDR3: CAISESGRTQYF
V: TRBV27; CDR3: CASSPMSGELFF